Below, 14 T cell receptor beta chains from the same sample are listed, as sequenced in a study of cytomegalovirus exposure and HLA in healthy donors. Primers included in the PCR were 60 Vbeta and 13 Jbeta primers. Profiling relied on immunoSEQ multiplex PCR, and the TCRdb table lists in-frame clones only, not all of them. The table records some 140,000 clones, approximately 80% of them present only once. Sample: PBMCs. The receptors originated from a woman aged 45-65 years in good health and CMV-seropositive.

The CDR3 spells CASSDFSGGENEQYF. In nucleotides, the CDR3 is TGTGCCAGCAGCGACTTTAGCGGGGGGGAAAACGAGCAGTACTTC. The chain combines TRBV4-2 with TRBJ2-7, with 11 nucleotides matching TRBD2. The germline gives CDR1 LGHNA, CDR2 YNFKEQ. J lost 5 bases, V lost 5 bases, and 8 bases had no gene match. This CDR3 has 15 amino acids.

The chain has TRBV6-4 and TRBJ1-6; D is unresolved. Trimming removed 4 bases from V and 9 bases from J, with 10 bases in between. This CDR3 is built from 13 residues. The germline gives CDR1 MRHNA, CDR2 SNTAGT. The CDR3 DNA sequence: TGTGCCAGCAGTGTCACGGGGAGTTCACCCCTCCACTTT. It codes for CASSVTGSSPLHF.

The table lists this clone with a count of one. The CDR3 reads CAWSNRGTNEKLFF. The CDR3 nucleotides are TGTGCCTGGAGTAACAGGGGAACTAATGAAAAACTGTTTTTT. The rearrangement uses TRBV30 and TRBJ1-4, with TRBD1 identical over 7 bases. Germline CDR1 is GTSNPN and CDR2 is SVGIG (reference sequence). The junction had 1 base not matched to a gene; V was cut back by 2 bases and J by 1 base. CDR3 length: 14 amino acids.

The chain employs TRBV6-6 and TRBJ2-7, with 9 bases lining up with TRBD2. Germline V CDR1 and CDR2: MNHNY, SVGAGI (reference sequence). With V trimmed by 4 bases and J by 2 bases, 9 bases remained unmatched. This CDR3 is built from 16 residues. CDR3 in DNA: TGTGCCAGCAGTTTAACCAGCGGGGGGACCCCCTACGAGCAGTACTTC. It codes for CASSLTSGGTPYEQYF.

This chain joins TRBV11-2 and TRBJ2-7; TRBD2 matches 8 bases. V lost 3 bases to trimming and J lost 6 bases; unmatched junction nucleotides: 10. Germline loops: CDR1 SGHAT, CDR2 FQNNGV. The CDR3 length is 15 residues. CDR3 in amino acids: CASSFRAGAHGEQYF. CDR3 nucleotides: TGTGCCAGCAGCTTTAGAGCGGGGGCTCACGGCGAGCAGTACTTC.

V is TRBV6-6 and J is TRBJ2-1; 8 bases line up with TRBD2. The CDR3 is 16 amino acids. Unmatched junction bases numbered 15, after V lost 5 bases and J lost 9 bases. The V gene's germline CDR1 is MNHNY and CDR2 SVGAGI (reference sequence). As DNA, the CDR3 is TGTGCCAGCAGTCCCAACCCCGGGACTAGTTTTGGTGAGCAGTTCTTC. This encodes CASSPNPGTSFGEQFF.

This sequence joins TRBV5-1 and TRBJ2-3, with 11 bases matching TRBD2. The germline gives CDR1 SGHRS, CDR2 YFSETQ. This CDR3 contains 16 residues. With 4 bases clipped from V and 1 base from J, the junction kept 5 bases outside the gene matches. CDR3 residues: CASSNVAGGGTDTQYF. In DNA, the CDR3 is TGCGCCAGCAGCAACGTAGCGGGGGGGGGCACAGATACGCAGTATTTT.

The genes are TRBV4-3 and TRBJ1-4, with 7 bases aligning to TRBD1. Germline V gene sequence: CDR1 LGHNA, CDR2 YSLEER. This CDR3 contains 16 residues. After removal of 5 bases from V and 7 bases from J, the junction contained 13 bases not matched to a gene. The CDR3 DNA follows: TGCGCCAGCAGCACGGGTTCAGGGGGTCCAGGTGAAAAACTGTTTTTT. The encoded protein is CASSTGSGGPGEKLFF.

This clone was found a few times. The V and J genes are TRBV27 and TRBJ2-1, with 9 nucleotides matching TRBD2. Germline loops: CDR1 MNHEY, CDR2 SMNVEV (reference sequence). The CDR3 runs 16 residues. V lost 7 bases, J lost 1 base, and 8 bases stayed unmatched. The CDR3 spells CASKGGGAGSYNEQFF. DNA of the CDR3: TGTGCCAGCAAAGGCGGGGGGGCCGGATCCTACAATGAGCAGTTCTTC.

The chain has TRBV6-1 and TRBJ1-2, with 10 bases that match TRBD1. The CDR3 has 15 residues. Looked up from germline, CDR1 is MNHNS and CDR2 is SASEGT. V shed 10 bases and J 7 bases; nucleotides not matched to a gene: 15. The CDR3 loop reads CAISEGGTGVSGYTF. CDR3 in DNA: TGTGCCATCAGCGAAGGAGGGACAGGGGTCAGTGGCTACACCTTC.

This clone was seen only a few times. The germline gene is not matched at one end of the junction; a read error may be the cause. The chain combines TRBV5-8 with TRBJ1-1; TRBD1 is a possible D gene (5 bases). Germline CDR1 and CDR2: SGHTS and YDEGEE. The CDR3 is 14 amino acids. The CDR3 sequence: CASSLGAGPGEASF. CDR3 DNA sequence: TGTGCCAGCAGCTTGGGGGCGGGGCCGGGTGAAGCTTCCTTT.

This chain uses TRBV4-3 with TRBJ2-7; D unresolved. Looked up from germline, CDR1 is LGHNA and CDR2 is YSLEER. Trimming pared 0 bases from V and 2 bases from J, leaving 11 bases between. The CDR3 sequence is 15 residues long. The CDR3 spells CASSQDHLGAYEQYF. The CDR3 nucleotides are TGCGCCAGCAGCCAAGACCACCTGGGCGCCTACGAGCAGTACTTC.

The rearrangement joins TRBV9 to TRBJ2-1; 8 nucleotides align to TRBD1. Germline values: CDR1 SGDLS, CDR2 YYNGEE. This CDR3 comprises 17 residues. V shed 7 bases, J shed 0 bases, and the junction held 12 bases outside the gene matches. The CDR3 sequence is CASGGPGTGRSYNEQFF. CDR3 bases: TGTGCCAGCGGCGGACCTGGGACAGGACGCTCCTACAATGAGCAGTTCTTC.

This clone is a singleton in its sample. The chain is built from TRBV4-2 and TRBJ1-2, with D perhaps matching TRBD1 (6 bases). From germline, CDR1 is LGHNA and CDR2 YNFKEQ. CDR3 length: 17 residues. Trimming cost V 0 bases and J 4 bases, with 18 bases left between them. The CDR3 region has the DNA TGTGCCAGCAGCCAAGACGGGACACGGGGGGCACTCTATGGCTACACCTTC. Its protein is CASSQDGTRGALYGYTF.